The following is a T cell receptor beta chain sequence with its context. These data belong to a study of blood T cell repertoires in COVID-19. Study-level information: Some COVID-19 samples were acute and others convalescent; all came from the United States, Italy and Spain. In each case, the material was cDNA or gDNA derived from T cells, B-cell-depleted T cells, or PBMCs.

The CDR3 loop spans 15 amino acids. Trimming took 5 bases from V and 8 from J; bases not matched to a gene: 9. Germline V CDR1 and CDR2: LNHDA, SQIVND (reference sequence). In the study's own analysis: Amplified reference gene primers provided the basis for estimating nucleated cell counts. The assay was immunoSEQ multiplex PCR, and TCRdb's table has in-frame clones only and misses some. That table gives V, J and clone size, and the DNA gave D and trimming. The sample lists 250,000 to 300,000 clones; less than 85% were seen once. Sequencing was carried out using peripheral blood. The receptor was isolated from a man in his 60s who had recovered from COVID-19. The chain combines TRBV19 with TRBJ1-4; 9 nucleotides match TRBD1. CDR3: CASSGRTGVREKLFF. CDR3 bases: TGTGCCAGTAGTGGCCGGACAGGGGTTCGCGAAAAACTGTTTTTT.